This T cell receptor (beta chain) was captured by sequencing in a study of regulatory T cells in long-lasting Graves disease. Turning to this clonotype: Its antigen is as yet unknown.

Libraries of TCR beta came from iRepertoire HTBI primers plus Arm-PCR of CDR3 regions. A single record per CDR3 protein comes from TCRdb applying MiXCR to the multiplex PCR reads. The sample includes over 350,000 distinct CDR3 sequences, about 20% of them seen just once. The study, taken as a whole, reports: Patients whose Graves' disease persisted exhibited lower TCR diversity than those newly diagnosed. Sharing of public clonotypes was greater in persistent patients (about 3,000) than in new patients (roughly 880).

Time point given: persistent/refractory GD, antithyroid drugs over 5 years with positive TRAb. The TCR library was prepared using RNA isolated from PBMCs. Germline CDR1 DFQATT, CDR2 SNEGSKA (reference sequence). CDR3 size: 15 residues. Trimming shortened V by 3 bases and J by 1 base, and 16 bases separated the two germline ends. The rearrangement uses TRBV20-1 and TRBJ2-7; D is perhaps TRBD2 (5 bases). The input for sequencing was peripheral blood mononuclear cells (PBMCs), taken when the disease was refractory, from a patient treated with antithyroid drugs. This clonotype was sampled from a female donor with Graves disease. The CDR3 DNA sequence: TGCAGTGCTAGGTTCTCCGGACTGTCTTCCTACGAGCAGTACTTC. Translation: CSARFSGLSSYEQYF.